The present TCR beta chain was sequenced within a study of T-cell reconstitution after alpha-beta-depleted transplantation in children (dated by TCRdb to the mid-2010s). Context from the whole study: Using TCR repertoire profiling, the study followed T-cell immune reconstitution in a quantitative way in children after TCRalphabeta/CD19-depleted allogeneic hematopoietic cell transplantation.

At least ten counts were recorded for this clonotype. This clone's antigen is unknown. The sample holds no much larger clone one base away, and base qualities are not on file. Library preparation employed PCR. The instrument given in TCRdb is Illumina HiSeq 2500. TCR library preparation used molecular barcoding, with unique molecular identifiers applied to normalize quantification of the TCRbeta repertoire. The raw public reads went through TCRdb reprocessing: fastp at Q25, MiXCR clone calling, in-frame beta chains kept. Every CDR3 protein is listed once, alongside the most common genes and DNA of its rows. Recorded for this sample are about 17,000 distinct CDR3 sequences; 4.5% to 5.5% of them occurred a single time. 5.5% to 8.5% of the sample comes from the top ten. The investigation overall reported the following: About two months after transplant, the apparently early recovery of alphabetaT-cell counts reportedly depended on just several hundred clones that had expanded rapidly and came from non-depleted graft cells. The high TCRbeta diversity at day 60 in some patients was ascribed to recipient T cells and intrathymic progenitors that had survived conditioning. Over subsequent months, a decline in hyperexpanded clone frequencies was noted, and after one year, T-cell counts and TCRbeta diversity were mostly ascribed to newly produced T cells.

The label giving this sample's treatment or condition can be read as: allogeneic hematopoietic cell transplantation with graft depleted of TCRalphabeta T cells and CD19 B cells. Transplant recipients were children who received TCRalphabeta/CD19-depleted allogeneic hematopoietic cell grafts. Relative to germline, V is missing 8 bases and J is missing 1 base, with 3 bases of the junction outside any gene match. From its cysteine to its phenylalanine, the CDR3 spans 14 amino acids. The CDR3 DNA has 42 bases and is translated from base 1. Taken from the germline V gene, the CDR1 and CDR2 loops are ENHRY and SYGVKD.

This receptor chain uses TRBV10-3 and TRBJ1-1; TRBD1 fits 11 bases in the junction. This receptor was obtained from a boy between 10 and 17 years old with acute lymphoblastic leukemia, due to receive a stem cell transplant. This specimen was PBMCs, taken before TCRalphabeta/CD19-depleted stem cell transplant. The DNA sequence is as follows: TGTGCCATCGGGACAGGGGGGACGAACACTGAAGCTTTCTTT. This is translated as CAIGTGGTNTEAFF.